Listed below are T cell receptor beta chains from one sample, sequenced in a study of T-cell memory formation after mild COVID-19. A single record per CDR3 protein comes from TCRdb applying MiXCR to the 5' RACE reads. The data hold 280,000 or so distinct CDR3 sequences, with over 15% observed a single time. The specimen sequenced was PBMCs or a T cell subset sorted from them (not recorded which). The receptors here all came from a man between 18 and 35 years old who had mild COVID-19 (a few samples of this study predate the infection). Cell type and time point are not known. The CDR3 runs from the conserved cysteine through the conserved F or W. Each record gives: J gene, D gene, V gene, clone size, CDR3 protein, CDR3 DNA. D genes are given only for firm matches. Rows give clone size only sometimes, using once, few, many, or a class for an expanded clone.

j_gene: TRBJ2-2
d_gene: NA
v_gene: TRBV12-3/TRBV12-4
abundance: few
CDR3aa: CASRWDGNTGELFF
CDR3nt: TGTGCCAGCAGGTGGGACGGGAACACCGGGGAGCTGTTTTTT

j_gene: TRBJ2-1
d_gene: NA
v_gene: TRBV12-3/TRBV12-4
abundance: NA
CDR3aa: CASSLPQEGVNEQFF
CDR3nt: TGTGCCAGCAGTTTACCGCAGGAAGGGGTCAATGAGCAGTTCTTC

j_gene: TRBJ2-1
d_gene: NA
v_gene: TRBV7-2
abundance: many
CDR3aa: CASSHINYQYNEQFF
CDR3nt: TGTGCCAGCAGCCATATTAACTATCAATACAATGAGCAGTTCTTC

j_gene: TRBJ1-5
d_gene: TRBD1
v_gene: TRBV12-3/TRBV12-4
abundance: many
CDR3aa: CASSSDRDHQPQHF
CDR3nt: TGTGCCAGCAGCTCGGACAGGGACCATCAGCCCCAGCATTTT

j_gene: TRBJ2-2
d_gene: TRBD1
v_gene: TRBV6-2/TRBV6-3
abundance: NA
CDR3aa: CASSYPRQGANTGELFF
CDR3nt: TGTGCCAGCAGTTACCCTAGACAGGGCGCGAACACCGGGGAGCTGTTTTTT

j_gene: TRBJ2-1
d_gene: TRBD2
v_gene: TRBV7-2
abundance: few
CDR3aa: CASSLGSGGAGQFF
CDR3nt: TGTGCCAGCAGCTTAGGTAGCGGGGGGGCTGGGCAGTTCTTC

j_gene: TRBJ1-4
d_gene: NA
v_gene: TRBV24-1
abundance: few
CDR3aa: CATRARDNEKLFF
CDR3nt: TGTGCCACCAGAGCCAGGGATAATGAAAAACTGTTTTTT

j_gene: TRBJ1-2
d_gene: NA
v_gene: TRBV6-2/TRBV6-3
abundance: few
CDR3aa: CASSKSDRGYTF
CDR3nt: TGTGCCAGCAGTAAAAGCGACAGGGGCTACACCTTC

j_gene: TRBJ2-1
d_gene: NA
v_gene: TRBV4-1
abundance: NA
CDR3aa: CASSQLGVNEQFF
CDR3nt: TGCGCCAGCAGCCAGCTAGGGGTTAATGAGCAGTTCTTC

j_gene: TRBJ1-3
d_gene: NA
v_gene: TRBV27
abundance: few
CDR3aa: CASSPARPSGNTIYF
CDR3nt: TGTGCCAGCAGTCCCGCCAGGCCCTCTGGAAACACCATATATTTT

j_gene: TRBJ2-3
d_gene: TRBD2
v_gene: TRBV7-8
abundance: NA
CDR3aa: CASSLTTRGVEDTQYF
CDR3nt: TGTGCCAGCAGCTTAACGACGCGGGGGGTCGAAGATACGCAGTATTTT

j_gene: TRBJ2-3
d_gene: NA
v_gene: TRBV29-1
abundance: NA
CDR3aa: CSVRQTGDTQYF
CDR3nt: TGCAGCGTTCGACAGACGGGAGATACGCAGTATTTT

j_gene: TRBJ1-5
d_gene: NA
v_gene: TRBV6-2/TRBV6-3
abundance: NA
CDR3aa: CASFDPNQPQHF
CDR3nt: TGTGCCAGCTTTGACCCCAATCAGCCCCAGCATTTT

j_gene: TRBJ2-3
d_gene: NA
v_gene: TRBV6-2/TRBV6-3
abundance: many
CDR3aa: CASKASGTDTQYF
CDR3nt: TGTGCCAGCAAGGCGAGCGGGACAGATACGCAGTATTTT

j_gene: TRBJ2-3
d_gene: NA
v_gene: TRBV7-2
abundance: NA
CDR3aa: CASSLPTGLTDTQYF
CDR3nt: TGTGCCAGCAGCTTACCAACGGGCCTCACAGATACGCAGTATTTT

j_gene: TRBJ1-2
d_gene: NA
v_gene: TRBV5-1
abundance: NA
CDR3aa: CASSLGQPFGGYTF
CDR3nt: TGCGCCAGCAGCTTGGGGCAGCCGTTTGGTGGCTACACCTTC

j_gene: TRBJ1-5
d_gene: NA
v_gene: TRBV20-1
abundance: few
CDR3aa: CSASLAFGPQHF
CDR3nt: TGCAGTGCTAGTCTCGCGTTTGGGCCCCAGCATTTT

j_gene: TRBJ2-3
d_gene: TRBD2
v_gene: TRBV2
abundance: few
CDR3aa: CASSERGVLAGEFTDTQYF
CDR3nt: TGTGCCAGCAGTGAACGAGGAGTACTAGCGGGGGAATTCACAGATACGCAGTATTTT

j_gene: TRBJ1-6
d_gene: NA
v_gene: TRBV6-5
abundance: NA
CDR3aa: CASSGSWAPGAPLHF
CDR3nt: TGTGCCAGCAGTGGGTCTTGGGCTCCCGGCGCACCCCTCCACTTT

j_gene: TRBJ2-5
d_gene: NA
v_gene: TRBV18
abundance: few
CDR3aa: CASSQAEETQYF
CDR3nt: TGTGCCAGCTCACAGGCGGAAGAGACCCAGTACTTC

j_gene: TRBJ2-2
d_gene: NA
v_gene: TRBV29-1
abundance: few
CDR3aa: CSVGRTVDTGELFF
CDR3nt: TGCAGCGTTGGAAGGACAGTTGACACCGGGGAGCTGTTTTTT

j_gene: TRBJ1-1
d_gene: NA
v_gene: TRBV4-1
abundance: NA
CDR3aa: CASSQDHPQGTEAFF
CDR3nt: TGCGCCAGCAGCCAAGATCATCCACAGGGCACTGAAGCTTTCTTT

j_gene: TRBJ1-2
d_gene: TRBD1
v_gene: TRBV4-2
abundance: NA
CDR3aa: CASSQASGTGYGYTF
CDR3nt: TGTGCCAGCAGCCAAGCCTCCGGGACAGGGTACGGCTACACCTTC

j_gene: TRBJ1-1
d_gene: NA
v_gene: TRBV20-1
abundance: few
CDR3aa: CSALGAGRMNTEAFF
CDR3nt: TGCAGTGCCCTAGGTGCAGGGCGCATGAACACTGAAGCTTTCTTT

j_gene: TRBJ1-2
d_gene: TRBD1
v_gene: TRBV7-2
abundance: few
CDR3aa: CASSLYQGAENGYTF
CDR3nt: TGTGCCAGCAGCTTATACCAGGGGGCGGAAAATGGCTACACCTTC